These 21 T cell receptor beta chains originate from one sample sequenced in a study of blood T cell repertoires in COVID-19. TCRdb's table, derived via immunoSEQ multiplex PCR, lists solely in-frame clones and lacks some. Of under 300,000 clones listed, 70% to 90% are singletons. The source material was PBMCs or T cells enriched from blood (not recorded which). The receptor set was obtained from a woman aged 30 to 39 who had recovered from COVID-19.

The J gene is TRBJ2-7, the V gene TRBV5-4; 7 nucleotides match TRBD1. Trimming removed 4 bases from V and 1 base from J; junction bases left unmatched: 5. Germline V CDR1 and CDR2: SGHNT, YYREEE (reference sequence). CDR3 size: 14 residues. CDR3 region: CASSPDRASYEQYF. In nucleotides, the CDR3 is TGTGCCAGCAGCCCCGACAGGGCTTCCTACGAGCAGTACTTC.

This rearrangement joins TRBV27 to TRBJ2-3, with D unresolved. The CDR3 is 14 amino acids. In germline, CDR1 is MNHEY, CDR2 SMNVEV (reference sequence). The germline V and J ends were trimmed by 3 bases and 2 bases, with 9 bases remaining between them. The CDR3 region is CASSFSSATDTQYF. The CDR3 DNA is TGTGCCAGCAGTTTTTCCAGCGCCACAGATACGCAGTATTTT.

The rearrangement links TRBV5-1 to TRBJ2-2; TRBD1 matches 10 bases. Germline values: CDR1 SGHRS, CDR2 YFSETQ. CDR3 length: 17 amino acids. Unmatched junction bases numbered 7, after V lost 1 base and J lost 4 bases. This CDR3 reads CASSLIGTGEGTGELFF. CDR3 coding DNA: TGCGCCAGCAGCTTGATCGGGACAGGGGAAGGCACCGGGGAGCTGTTTTTT.

V usage is TRBV6-5 and J usage is TRBJ2-1; 7 bases match TRBD1. Germline CDR1 is MNHEY and CDR2 is SVGAGI. The CDR3 covers 15 residues. The junction had 9 bases not matched to a gene; V was cut back by 5 bases and J by 5 bases. This CDR3 reads CASSTTRDRHNEQFF. The CDR3 nucleotides read TGTGCCAGCAGTACCACTCGGGACAGACACAATGAGCAGTTCTTC.

This clone was recorded a few times. V gene TRBV7-2 combines with J gene TRBJ2-2, with D possibly matching TRBD1 (5 bases). The CDR3 contains 17 residues. CDR1 SGHTA and CDR2 FQGNSA come from the germline V gene. V was cut by 2 bases and J by 0 bases, with 13 bases left in between. CDR3 DNA: TGTGCCAGCAGCTTACTGCCAGGGTCAGCGAACACCGGGGAGCTGTTTTTT. It codes for CASSLLPGSANTGELFF.

The rearrangement links TRBV24-1 to TRBJ1-2, with a tentative D call TRBD1 (6 bases). The V end was cut by 5 bases, the J end by 0 bases, with 15 bases between. This CDR3 region has 16 residues. CDR1 and CDR2 (germline): KGHDR, SFDVKD. The CDR3 nucleotides are TGTGCCACCAGTGGAAGGGGGACACCTGCTAACTATGGCTACACCTTC. It yields the protein CATSGRGTPANYGYTF.

The CDR3 loop is CATSSWAAYEQYF. DNA for the CDR3: TGTGCCACATCCTCCTGGGCCGCCTACGAGCAGTACTTC. This chain uses TRBV3-1 (or the pseudogene TRBV3-2) with TRBJ2-7; D remains ambiguous. Looked up from germline, CDR1 is LGHDT and CDR2 is YNNKEL (reference sequence). The CDR3 extends over 13 amino acids. Trimming left V 10 bases short and J 2 bases short, with 15 bases between.

This chain connects TRBV5-4 to TRBJ2-1; 10 nucleotides agree with TRBD2. The germline V gene has CDR1 SGHNT and CDR2 YYREEE (reference sequence). Trimming took 4 bases from V and 9 from J; bases not matched to a gene: 13. The CDR3 has 16 amino acids. The CDR3 DNA reads TGTGCCAGCAGCCCCCCTAGAGCGGGGGGGCCGAGTGAGCAGTTCTTC. As protein: CASSPPRAGGPSEQFF.

This chain connects TRBV9 to TRBJ1-2, with unresolved D. Trimming stripped 0 bases from V and 0 bases from J, with 15 bases between. The CDR3 extends over 17 amino acids. The V gene's germline CDR1 is SGDLS and CDR2 YYNGEE. The CDR3 here is CASSVGGRGRPNYGYTF. The CDR3 nucleotides read TGTGCCAGCAGCGTAGGGGGTCGAGGGAGGCCTAACTATGGCTACACCTTC.

The genes are TRBV28 and TRBJ1-1; weak D call: TRBD1 (5 bases). CDR3 length: 14 amino acids. Per the germline V gene, CDR1 is MDHEN and CDR2 is SYDVKM. The V end was cut by 2 bases, the J end by 11 bases, with 18 bases between. The CDR3 here is CASSLKLGHLHAFF. The CDR3 bases are TGTGCCAGCAGTTTAAAATTGGGGCACCTGCATGCTTTCTTT.

The genes are TRBV27 and TRBJ2-1; 9 bases are a match to TRBD1. The length of the CDR3 is 15 residues. The ends lost 1 base at V and 7 bases at J; junction bases unmatched: 5. Per the germline V gene, CDR1 is MNHEY and CDR2 is SMNVEV (reference sequence). CDR3 residues: CASSLLGQGRNEQFF. CDR3 nucleotide sequence: TGTGCCAGCAGTTTATTAGGACAGGGGCGGAATGAGCAGTTCTTC.

The genes are TRBV7-9 and TRBJ1-1; 8 bases line up with TRBD1. The CDR3 is 15 amino acids. Germline lookup yields CDR1 SEHNR and CDR2 FQNEAQ (reference sequence). Losses at the gene ends were 5 bases for V and 5 bases for J; bases not matched to a gene: 10. CDR3 DNA: TGTGCCAGCAGCCTACGTGACAGGGGTTGGACTGAAGCTTTCTTT. Residues: CASSLRDRGWTEAFF.

The rearrangement joins TRBV7-3 to TRBJ1-6, with D maybe TRBD1 (6 bases). V was trimmed by 5 bases and J by 7 bases, leaving 15 bases between them. The germline V gene has CDR1 SGHTA and CDR2 FQGTGA. The CDR3 is 15 amino acids. Here the CDR3 DNA reads TGTGCCAGCAGCCGAGAGGGGGACCCGAATTCACCCCTCCACTTT. Translated: CASSREGDPNSPLHF.

The chain carries TRBV5-1 and TRBJ2-7, with TRBD1 matching over 9 bases. Germline V gene lookup returns CDR1 SGHRS and CDR2 YFSETQ. V lost 4 bases and J lost 6; bases outside the gene matches: 14. The CDR3 has 16 amino acids. CDR3 nucleotide sequence: TGCGCCAGCAGCCCTAACCCCGGGACAGGGTCTACCGAGCAGTACTTC. It translates to CASSPNPGTGSTEQYF.

V and J are TRBV21-1 and TRBJ2-3; the table names TRBD1, a call not compared with the DNA. TRBV21-1 is described as a pseudogene. The CDR3 runs to 16 residues. CDR3 region: CASRRKDSPNTDTQYF. The DNA of the CDR3 is TGTGCCAGCAGACGGAAGGACAGCCCAAACACAGATACGCAGTATTTT.

A single count supports this clone. The V gene is TRBV3-1 (or the pseudogene TRBV3-2), the J gene TRBJ2-5, with 8 bases lining up with TRBD1. Germline loops: CDR1 LGHDT, CDR2 YNNKEL (reference sequence). The ends lost 7 bases at V and 7 bases at J; junction bases unmatched: 8. The CDR3 contains 13 residues. The CDR3 DNA is TGTGCCAGCACCACTGGACAGGGCGGGACCCAGTACTTC. This sequence encodes CASTTGQGGTQYF.

The table lists this clone with a few counts. The chain joins TRBV11-3 to TRBJ2-1, with D perhaps matching TRBD1 (5 bases). The CDR3 length is 17 residues. Germline V gene data show CDR1 as SGHNT and CDR2 as YENEEA. V lost 1 base and J 1 base, leaving 14 bases between the germline ends. The CDR3 sequence is CASSLAGLGFSYNEQFF. Written as DNA, the CDR3 is TGTGCCAGCAGCTTAGCAGGGCTCGGTTTTTCCTACAATGAGCAGTTCTTC. The full variable domain, in which reference TRBV11-3 and TRBJ2-1 provide the parts outside the CDR3, is EAGVVQSPRYKIIEKKQPVAFWCNPISGHNTLYWYLQNLGQGPELLIRYENEEAVDDSQLPKDRFSAERLKGVDSTLKIQPAELGDSAVYLCASSLAGLGFSYNEQFFGPGTRLTVL.

J is TRBJ2-1 and V is TRBV19, with 7 bases lining up with TRBD1. The CDR3 length is 14 residues. Per germline, CDR1 LNHDA and CDR2 SQIVND (reference sequence). Trimming removed 6 bases from V and 4 bases from J; junction bases left unmatched: 6. In nucleotides, the CDR3 is TGTGCCAGTAGCTTTAGGGACAGTTACAATGAGCAGTTCTTC. This gives the protein CASSFRDSYNEQFF.

The chain combines TRBV25-1 with TRBJ1-2; TRBD1 matches at 10 bases. The trim removed 3 bases at V and 4 bases at J, leaving 14 bases unmatched. The V gene's germline CDR1 is MGHDK and CDR2 SYGVNS. This CDR3 comprises 18 residues. CDR3 nucleotide sequence: TGTGCCAGCAGTGATCCCTTTCGACAGGGGGCTTTATTCTATGGCTACACCTTC. Residues: CASSDPFRQGALFYGYTF.

The chain combines TRBV29-1 with TRBJ1-2; 9 positions agree with TRBD1. There are 11 residues in the CDR3. From germline, CDR1 is SQVTM and CDR2 ANQGSEA. V shed 7 bases, J shed 8 bases, and the junction held 5 bases outside the gene matches. CDR3 DNA sequence: TGCAGCGGACAGGGGGTGAGCGGCTACACCTTC. Protein: CSGQGVSGYTF.

The sample holds one count of this clone. V usage is TRBV11-2 and J usage is TRBJ2-1; 7 nucleotides match TRBD1. Germline lookup yields CDR1 SGHAT and CDR2 FQNNGV. The ends lost 5 bases at V and 7 bases at J; junction bases unmatched: 14. The CDR3 is 16 residues long. The CDR3 loop is CASSESWGQFLNEQFF. The CDR3 DNA reads as TGTGCCAGCAGCGAGAGCTGGGGACAGTTTCTAAATGAGCAGTTCTTC.